A single T cell receptor (beta chain) is shown here with its context. Antigen unknown. The data were produced by immunoSEQ multiplex PCR, yet TCRdb's version contains in-frame clones alone and is incomplete. This table has approximately 120,000 clones, more than 70% appearing once. The source of the sample is a study of T cell responses to AZD1222 COVID-19 vaccine. Germline values: CDR1 MNHEY, CDR2 SMNVEV (reference sequence). V lost 1 base, J lost 7 bases, and 11 bases lay in between. The CDR3 is 14 amino acids. Points from the study as a whole: Among the donors, most were white British and more were female, and clonal diversity was possibly underestimated.

The clonotype comes from an adult who received the AZD1222 COVID-19 vaccine. The material sequenced was peripheral blood, taken 28 days after the second AZD1222 dose. The chain uses TRBV27 and TRBJ1-5, with D maybe TRBD1 (5 bases). The CDR3 nucleotides are TGTGCCAGCAGTTTATTTCGGGGGGAGCAGCCCCAGCATTTT. Protein product: CASSLFRGEQPQHF.